The TCR beta chain under discussion was sequenced for a study of T cells after yellow fever vaccination. V was trimmed by 3 bases and J by 6 bases, leaving 20 bases between them. This CDR3 is built from 15 residues. Germline loops: CDR1 DFQATT, CDR2 SNEGSKA (reference sequence). TCRdb fed the 5' RACE reads into MiXCR, producing one record per CDR3 protein. The sample consists of more than 75,000 distinct CDR3 sequences, roughly 10% of them appearing once. This clonotype has ten or more counts. Study conclusions and caveats: Contaminating bulk clonotypes could be abundant in FACS-sorted repertoires.

The rearrangement links TRBV20-1 to TRBJ1-1; D possibly corresponds to TRBD1 (5 bases). The input for sequencing was CD8+ T cells not binding an NS4B(214-222) dextramer, sorted from PBMCs, taken roughly 15 days after the first yellow fever vaccination. This TCR was recovered from a man between 18 and 29 years old who received the YFV17D yellow fever vaccine. This CDR3 reads CSASPYDGGGPEAFF. CDR3 bases: TGCAGTGCTAGCCCCTATGACGGGGGGGGACCTGAAGCTTTCTTT.